These 9 T cell receptor beta chains share one sample of origin, sequenced in a study of blood T cell repertoires in COVID-19. This table comes from immunoSEQ multiplex PCR, and its TCRdb copy is limited to in-frame clones, with some not included. This sample has about 120,000 clones, with more than 70% found just once. Sample: peripheral blood. The origin of the receptors is a man in his 70s with acute or convalescent COVID-19.

The chain links TRBV4-1 to TRBJ2-6, with a weak D call TRBD1 (6 bases). The V and J ends lost 4 bases and 1 base respectively, with 14 bases between them. The CDR3 has 17 residues. The V gene's germline CDR1 is MGHRA and CDR2 YSYEKL. The CDR3 coding sequence is TGCGCCAGCAGCCCTCCTTACAGGGAATCTGGGGCCAACGTCCTGACTTTC. Translated, it gives CASSPPYRESGANVLTF.

This clone appeared once. J is TRBJ1-1 and V is TRBV29-1, with 7 nucleotides matching TRBD1. Germline V gives CDR1 SQVTM, CDR2 ANQGSEA. There are 10 residues in the CDR3. The junction had 2 bases not matched to a gene; V was cut back by 6 bases and J by 7 bases. CDR3 loop: CSVGDSEAFF. The CDR3, as DNA: TGCAGCGTCGGGGACAGTGAAGCTTTCTTT.

The chain joins TRBV3-1 (or the pseudogene TRBV3-2) to TRBJ1-1; a weak D match, TRBD1 (6 bases). The CDR3 has 17 residues. V was shortened by 6 bases and J by 3 bases, with 23 bases between the two germline ends. Germline V lookup: CDR1 LGHDT, CDR2 YNNKEL (reference sequence). CDR3 sequence: CASSPGGPGTGDTEAFF. CDR3 bases: TGTGCCAGCAGTCCCGGGGGGCCAGGGACGGGAGACACTGAAGCTTTCTTT.

The chain uses TRBV7-6 and TRBJ1-1; unclear D gene. The V gene's germline CDR1 is SGHVS and CDR2 FNYEAQ. V gave up 2 bases and J gave up 5 bases, with 15 bases separating them. This CDR3 comprises 15 residues. The CDR3 DNA is TGTGCCAGCAGCTTATACCGGGGTTCTAGTACTGAAGCTTTCTTT. It specifies CASSLYRGSSTEAFF.

This clone was picked up many times. CDR3 sequence (DNA): TGTGCCAGCAGCCAACCATGGCCAGGGACATCGGTCTCGCCCCAGCATTTT. Its protein is CASSQPWPGTSVSPQHF. The chain couples TRBV3-1 (or the pseudogene TRBV3-2) to TRBJ1-5, with D maybe TRBD1 (6 bases). CDR3 length: 17 amino acids. Trimming took off 2 bases at V and 9 bases at J, with 23 bases between the two ends. The V gene's germline CDR1 is LGHDT and CDR2 YNNKEL (reference sequence).

This clone was picked up one time. This rearrangement joins TRBV21-1 to TRBJ2-3; the table's D call of TRBD1 was not tested on the DNA. TRBV21-1 is recorded as a pseudogene. The CDR3 runs to 16 residues. The CDR3 region is CASSKDPGGRTDTQYF. Written as DNA, the CDR3 is TGTGCCAGCAGCAAAGATCCAGGGGGACGCACAGATACGCAGTATTTT.

The CDR3 spells CASRTSGGFYEQYF. The CDR3 DNA sequence: TGTGCCAGCAGAACTAGCGGGGGGTTCTACGAGCAGTACTTC. This chain uses TRBV6-5 with TRBJ2-7; 12 bases line up with TRBD2. Looked up from germline, CDR1 is MNHEY and CDR2 is SVGAGI. Losses at the gene ends were 6 bases for V and 3 bases for J; bases not matched to a gene: 3. CDR3 size: 14 residues.

The rearrangement joins TRBV5-1 to TRBJ2-7, with TRBD1 matching over 8 bases. The CDR3 is 13 amino acids. Trimming removed 2 bases from V and 10 bases from J; junction bases left unmatched: 8. Germline CDR1 and CDR2: SGHRS and YFSETQ. The DNA for the CDR3 is TGCGCCAGCAGCTTTCAGGGGGCGGACCAACAGTACTTC. It codes for CASSFQGADQQYF.

This chain uses TRBV5-1 with TRBJ2-5; D is undetermined. Germline V gives CDR1 SGHRS, CDR2 YFSETQ. The CDR3 runs to 13 residues. The V end lost 5 bases, the J end lost 0 bases, and 8 bases lay between the germline ends. The CDR3 DNA reads TGCGCCAGCAGGTCCTCGTACCAAGAGACCCAGTACTTC. Translating gives CASRSSYQETQYF.